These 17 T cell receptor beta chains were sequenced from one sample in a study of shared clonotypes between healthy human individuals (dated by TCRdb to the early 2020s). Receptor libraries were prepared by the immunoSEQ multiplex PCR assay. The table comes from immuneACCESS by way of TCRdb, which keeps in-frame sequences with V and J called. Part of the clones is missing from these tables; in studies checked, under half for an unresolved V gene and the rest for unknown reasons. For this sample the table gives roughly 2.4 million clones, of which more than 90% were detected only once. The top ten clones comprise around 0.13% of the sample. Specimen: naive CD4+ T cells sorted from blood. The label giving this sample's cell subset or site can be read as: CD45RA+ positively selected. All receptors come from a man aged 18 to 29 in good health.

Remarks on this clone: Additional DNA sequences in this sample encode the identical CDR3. CDR3: CASSSGTHQPQHF. CDR3 sequence (DNA): TGTGCCAGCAGTTCAGGCACGCATCAGCCCCAGCATTTT. The chain couples TRBV6-6 to TRBJ1-5; no firm D call. The germline V gene has CDR1 MNHNY and CDR2 SVGAGI (reference sequence). The CDR3 extends over 13 amino acids. Trimming took off 4 bases at V and 5 bases at J, with 9 bases between the two ends.

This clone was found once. CDR3: CASSESWQNYGYTF. The DNA of the CDR3 is TGCGCCAGCAGTGAAAGTTGGCAGAACTATGGCTACACCTTC. The chain is built from TRBV10-2 and TRBJ1-2; D not resolved. The CDR3 totals 14 residues. Trimming shortened V by 3 bases and J by 2 bases, and 10 bases separated the two germline ends. Germline V gives CDR1 WSHSY, CDR2 SAAADI.

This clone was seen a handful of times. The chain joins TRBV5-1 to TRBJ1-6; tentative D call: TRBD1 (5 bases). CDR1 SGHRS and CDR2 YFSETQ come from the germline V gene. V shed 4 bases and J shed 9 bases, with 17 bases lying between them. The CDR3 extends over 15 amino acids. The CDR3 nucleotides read TGCGCCAGCAGCCCCCTCGGGGGGGTGGCTTCACCCCTCCACTTT. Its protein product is CASSPLGGVASPLHF.

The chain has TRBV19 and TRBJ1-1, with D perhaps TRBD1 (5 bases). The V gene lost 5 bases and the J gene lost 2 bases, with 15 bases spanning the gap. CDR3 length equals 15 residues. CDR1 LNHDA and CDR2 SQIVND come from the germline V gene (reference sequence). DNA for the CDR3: TGTGCCAGTAGTGTCCCAGCAGGGCGCAACACTGAAGCTTTCTTT. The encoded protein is CASSVPAGRNTEAFF.

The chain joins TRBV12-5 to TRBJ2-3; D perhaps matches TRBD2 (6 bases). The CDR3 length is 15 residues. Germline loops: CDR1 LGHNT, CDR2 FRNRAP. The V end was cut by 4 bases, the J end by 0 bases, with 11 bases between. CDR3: CASGSGSGSTDTQYF. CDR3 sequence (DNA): TGTGCTAGTGGTTCGGGTAGCGGAAGCACAGATACGCAGTATTTT.

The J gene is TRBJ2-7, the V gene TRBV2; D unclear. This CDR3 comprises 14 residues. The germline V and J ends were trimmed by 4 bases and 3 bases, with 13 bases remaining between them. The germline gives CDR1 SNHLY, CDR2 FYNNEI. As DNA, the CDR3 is TGTGCCAGCAGTGTGGATGGGTGGGGCTACGAGCAGTACTTC. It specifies CASSVDGWGYEQYF.

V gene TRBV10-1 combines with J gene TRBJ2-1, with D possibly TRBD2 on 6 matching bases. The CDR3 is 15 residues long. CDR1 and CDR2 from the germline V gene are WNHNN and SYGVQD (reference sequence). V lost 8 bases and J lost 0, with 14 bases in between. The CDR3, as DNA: TGCGCCAGCGCCGCGGTCGGGGGCTCCTACAATGAGCAGTTCTTC. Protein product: CASAAVGGSYNEQFF.

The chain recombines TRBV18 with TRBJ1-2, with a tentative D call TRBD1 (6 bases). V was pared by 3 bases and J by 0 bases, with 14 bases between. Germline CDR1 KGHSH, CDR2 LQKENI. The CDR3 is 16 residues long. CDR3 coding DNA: TGTGCCAGCTCACCGACGGACAGCATGACTAACTATGGCTACACCTTC. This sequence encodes CASSPTDSMTNYGYTF. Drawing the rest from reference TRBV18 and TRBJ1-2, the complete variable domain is NAGVMQNPRHLVRRRGQEARLRCSPMKGHSHVYWYRQLPEEGLKFMVYLQKENIIDESGMPKERFSAEFPKEGPSILRIQQVVRGDSAAYFCASSPTDSMTNYGYTFGSGTRLTVV.

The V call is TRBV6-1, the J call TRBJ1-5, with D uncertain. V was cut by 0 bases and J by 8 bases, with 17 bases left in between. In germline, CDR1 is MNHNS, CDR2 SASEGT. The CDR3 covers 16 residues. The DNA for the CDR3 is TGTGCCAGCAGTGAAGCGCCAGATCATCCCGGGGAGCCCCAGCATTTT. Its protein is CASSEAPDHPGEPQHF.

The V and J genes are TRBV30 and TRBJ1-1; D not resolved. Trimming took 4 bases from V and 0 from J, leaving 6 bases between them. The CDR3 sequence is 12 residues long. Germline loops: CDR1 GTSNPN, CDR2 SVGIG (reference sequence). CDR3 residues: CAWTKMNTEAFF. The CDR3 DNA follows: TGTGCCTGGACAAAAATGAACACTGAAGCTTTCTTT.

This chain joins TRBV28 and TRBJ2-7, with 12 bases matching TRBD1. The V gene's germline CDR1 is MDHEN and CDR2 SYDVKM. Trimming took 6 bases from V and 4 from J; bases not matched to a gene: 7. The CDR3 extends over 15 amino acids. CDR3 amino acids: CASSKPGQGAYEQYF. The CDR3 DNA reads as TGTGCCAGCAGCAAACCGGGACAGGGGGCTTACGAGCAGTACTTC. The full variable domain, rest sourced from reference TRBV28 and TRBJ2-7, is DVKVTQSSRYLVKRTGEKVFLECVQDMDHENMFWYRQDPGLGLRLIYFSYDVKMKEKGDIPEGYSVSREKKERFSLILESASTNQTSMYLCASSKPGQGAYEQYFGPGTRLTVT.

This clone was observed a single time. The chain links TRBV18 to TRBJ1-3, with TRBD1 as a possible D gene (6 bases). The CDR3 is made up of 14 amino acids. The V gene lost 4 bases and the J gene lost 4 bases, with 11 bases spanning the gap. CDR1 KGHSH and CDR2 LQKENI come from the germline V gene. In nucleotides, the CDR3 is TGTGCCAGCTCACTAGGGACATCGGGAAACACCATATATTTT. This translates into CASSLGTSGNTIYF.

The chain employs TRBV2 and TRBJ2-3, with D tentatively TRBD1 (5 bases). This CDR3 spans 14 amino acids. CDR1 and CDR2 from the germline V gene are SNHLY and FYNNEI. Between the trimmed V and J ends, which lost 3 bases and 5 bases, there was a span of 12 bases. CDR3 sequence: CASSEYRPKDTQYF. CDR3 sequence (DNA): TGTGCCAGCAGTGAGTACAGGCCTAAAGATACGCAGTATTTT.

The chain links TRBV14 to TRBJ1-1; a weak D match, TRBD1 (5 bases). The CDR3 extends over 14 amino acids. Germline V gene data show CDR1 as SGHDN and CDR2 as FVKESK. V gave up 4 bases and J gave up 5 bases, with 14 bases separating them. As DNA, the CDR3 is TGTGCCAGCAGCCCTTCACACGGGGGGACTGAAGCTTTCTTT. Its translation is CASSPSHGGTEAFF.

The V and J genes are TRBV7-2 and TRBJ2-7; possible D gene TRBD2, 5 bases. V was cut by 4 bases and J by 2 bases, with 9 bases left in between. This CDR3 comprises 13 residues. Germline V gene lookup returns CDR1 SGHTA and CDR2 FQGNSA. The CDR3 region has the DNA TGTGCCAGCAGCTCGGACTTTACCTACGAGCAGTACTTC. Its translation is CASSSDFTYEQYF. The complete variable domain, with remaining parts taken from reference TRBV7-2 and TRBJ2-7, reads GAGVSQSPSNKVTEKGKDVELRCDPISGHTALYWYRQSLGQGLEFLIYFQGNSAPDKSGLPSDRFSAERTGGSVSTLTIQRTQQEDSAVYLCASSSDFTYEQYFGPGTRLTVT.

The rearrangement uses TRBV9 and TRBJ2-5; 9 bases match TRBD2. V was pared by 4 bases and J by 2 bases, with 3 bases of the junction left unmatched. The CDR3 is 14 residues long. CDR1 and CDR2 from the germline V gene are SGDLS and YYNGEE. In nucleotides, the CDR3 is TGTGCCAGCAGCAAGCGGGGGGCGCAAGAGACCCAGTACTTC. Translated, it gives CASSKRGAQETQYF. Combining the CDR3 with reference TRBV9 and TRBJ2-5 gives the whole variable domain DSGVTQTPKHLITATGQRVTLRCSPRSGDLSVYWYQQSLDQGLQFLIQYYNGEERAKGNILERFSAQQFPDLHSELNLSSLELGDSALYFCASSKRGAQETQYFGPGTRLLVL.

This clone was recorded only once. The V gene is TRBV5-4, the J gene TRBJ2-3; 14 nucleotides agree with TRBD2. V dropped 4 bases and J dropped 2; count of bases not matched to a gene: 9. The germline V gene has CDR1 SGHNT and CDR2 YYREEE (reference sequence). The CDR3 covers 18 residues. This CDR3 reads CASSAPGLAGAATDTQYF. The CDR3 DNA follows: TGTGCCAGCAGCGCTCCGGGACTAGCGGGAGCCGCCACAGATACGCAGTATTTT.